This is a list of T cell receptor beta chains from one sample in a study of CD8 T cells in ankylosing spondylitis. Each CDR3 protein is one row after TCRdb ran MiXCR on the 5' RACE reads. The data contain a few hundred thousand distinct CDR3 sequences, roughly a sixth of them seen just once; the ten biggest clones take up approximately 0.97%. The sequenced sample was blood, either unsorted or a sorted T cell fraction (not recorded which). The receptor set was obtained from a male donor with ankylosing spondylitis. The CDR3 runs from the conserved cysteine through the conserved F or W. Each record gives: CDR3 DNA, CDR3 protein, clone size, CDR3 length, V gene, D gene, J gene. The D gene is left open where the match is weak. Clone size is stated in some rows and not others, as once, few, many or a class when expanded.

TGTGCCAGCCGCAGTGCGACGGGAGCAACCTACGAGCAGTACTTC	CASRSATGATYEQYF	few	15	TRBV21-1	NA	TRBJ2-7
TGTGCCACGAACCGGGAGTCGGCCACAGATACGCAGTATTTT	CATNRESATDTQYF	few	14	TRBV10-3	NA	TRBJ2-3
TGTGCCAGCAGACCCCGACAGGCCACAGATACGCAGTATTTT	CASRPRQATDTQYF	NA	14	TRBV12-3/TRBV12-4	NA	TRBJ2-3
TGCGCCAGCAGCTTGAATTCGGTCGTCCCGGGTGAAGCTTTCTTT	CASSLNSVVPGEAFF	many	15	TRBV5-1	NA	TRBJ1-1
TGTGCCAGCAGCTTAGATCGGGTAGCGGGAGGCAGGGAGACCCAGTACTTC	CASSLDRVAGGRETQYF	few	17	TRBV7-8	TRBD2	TRBJ2-5
TGTGCCAGCAGCCACAAAAAAGCTAGCGGGATTTACCAAGAGACCCAGTACTTC	CASSHKKASGIYQETQYF	few	18	TRBV3-1	TRBD2	TRBJ2-5
TGTGCCAGCAAGTTCACAGCGAACACCGGGGAGCTGTTTTTT	CASKFTANTGELFF	NA	14	TRBV6-5	NA	TRBJ2-2
TGCGCCACCCGGACTGAAAGAGCGAGCAATCAGCCCCAGCATTTT	CATRTERASNQPQHF	NA	15	TRBV23-1	NA	TRBJ1-5
TGTGCCAGCAGCCCAGAGGTTGGGGGAAACACCATATATTTT	CASSPEVGGNTIYF	few	14	TRBV9	NA	TRBJ1-3
TGTGCCAGCAGTGCCCCCGGTCAGCTGTCCTACGAGCAGTACTTC	CASSAPGQLSYEQYF	NA	15	TRBV28	NA	TRBJ2-7
TGTGCCAGCAGTCGCCAGGGGCCATATCAGCCCCAGCATTTT	CASSRQGPYQPQHF	many	14	TRBV6-1	NA	TRBJ1-5
TGTGCCAGCATACCAAACAGGGCTAGTAATTCACCCCTCCACTTT	CASIPNRASNSPLHF	NA	15	TRBV12-3/TRBV12-4	NA	TRBJ1-6
TGCGCCAGCAGCTCGGGAGGTGTGGGAGATACGCAGTATTTT	CASSSGGVGDTQYF	few	14	TRBV5-1	TRBD2	TRBJ2-3
TGCAGCGGGGGGGGCAGCGCTAACTATGGCTACACCTTC	CSGGGSANYGYTF	many	13	TRBV29-1	NA	TRBJ1-2
TGTGCCAGCCTCGGACAAGTTTACCAGCCCCAGCATTTT	CASLGQVYQPQHF	NA	13	TRBV6-6	NA	TRBJ1-5
TGTGCCAGCAGAGGAGCGGGGGGGAACACCGGGGAGCTGTTTTTT	CASRGAGGNTGELFF	NA	15	TRBV2	TRBD2	TRBJ2-2
TGTGCCAGCAGCTTAATGGGGTCCGACCGGCAGTACTTC	CASSLMGSDRQYF	few	13	TRBV7-9	NA	TRBJ2-7
TGCGCCAGCAGCTTGGAAGGACAGGCCAACTATGGCTACACCTTC	CASSLEGQANYGYTF	NA	15	TRBV5-1	TRBD1	TRBJ1-2
TGCAGTGCTAGTGATGGCGCAGATACGCAGTATTTT	CSASDGADTQYF	NA	12	TRBV20-1	NA	TRBJ2-3
TGTGCCAGCAGCCAAGCCAGTTATGGCTACACCTTC	CASSQASYGYTF	NA	12	TRBV3-1	NA	TRBJ1-2
TGTGCCAGCAGCTATAGCGGGAGGACCCTTAGCACAGATACGCAGTATTTT	CASSYSGRTLSTDTQYF	NA	17	TRBV7-2	TRBD2	TRBJ2-3
TGTGCCAGCACCTTGGGACAGGGGAAGATTGATACGCAGTATTTT	CASTLGQGKIDTQYF	NA	15	TRBV2	TRBD1	TRBJ2-3
TGTGCCAGTAGTAAGGACAGGGGGGACAATCAGCCCCAGCATTTT	CASSKDRGDNQPQHF	NA	15	TRBV19	TRBD1	TRBJ1-5
TGTGCCAGCAGCCTCGGTGGTGGGGGGGGTGATTACGAGCAGTACTTC	CASSLGGGGGDYEQYF	few	16	TRBV7-6	TRBD2	TRBJ2-7
TGTGCCAGCAGAGGACTAGCGGGAGTTAGCACAGATACGCAGTATTTT	CASRGLAGVSTDTQYF	few	16	TRBV6-1	TRBD2	TRBJ2-3
TGCAGTGCTACGGGACTAGCGGGAGTAACAGATACGCAGTATTTT	CSATGLAGVTDTQYF	NA	15	TRBV20-1	TRBD2	TRBJ2-3
TGTGCCAGCACCCGGGGACTCCTGCGGGGAGAGACCCAGTACTTC	CASTRGLLRGETQYF	few	15	TRBV6-2/TRBV6-3	NA	TRBJ2-5
TGTGCCAGCAGCCCCGCCCAGGGCGGTTCACCCCTCCACTTT	CASSPAQGGSPLHF	NA	14	TRBV9	NA	TRBJ1-6
TGCAGCGTTGAGACGGAGGGAGGAGAGACCCAGTACTTC	CSVETEGGETQYF	few	13	TRBV29-1	NA	TRBJ2-5
TGTGCCAGCACCACCGGGGCAAGAGACACCGGGGAGCTGTTTTTT	CASTTGARDTGELFF	NA	15	TRBV6-1	NA	TRBJ2-2
TGCAGTGCTAGAGGGCTAGCCGGTCGAGGGGAGACCCAGTACTTC	CSARGLAGRGETQYF	few	15	TRBV20-1	NA	TRBJ2-5
TGTGCCAGCTCACCACGAAACGATGCAGGGGCCGAGAACACTGAAGCTTTCTTT	CASSPRNDAGAENTEAFF	NA	18	TRBV18	NA	TRBJ1-1
TGCAGTGCGCCTCCCCTGGGGGCCTACAATGAGCAGTTCTTC	CSAPPLGAYNEQFF	few	14	TRBV20-1	NA	TRBJ2-1
TGTGCCAGCAGGAACCACAGGGGGCGCGGGAATGAGCAGTTCTTC	CASRNHRGRGNEQFF	many	15	TRBV6-1	TRBD1	TRBJ2-1
TGCAGTGCCGAAGACCCTAGCGGGGTTGGAGATACGCAGTATTTT	CSAEDPSGVGDTQYF	NA	15	TRBV20-1	TRBD2	TRBJ2-3
TGTGCCAGCAGCGTAGGTGGGAGCCCCCAAGAGACCCAGTACTTC	CASSVGGSPQETQYF	few	15	TRBV9	NA	TRBJ2-5
TGTGCCAGCAGGGCCGGGACGGTCTCCTACAATGAGCAGTTCTTC	CASRAGTVSYNEQFF	NA	15	TRBV6-1	NA	TRBJ2-1
TGTGCCAGCAGCGTAGCTACGGGGGGCCCTTACAATGAGCAGTTCTTC	CASSVATGGPYNEQFF	NA	16	TRBV9	NA	TRBJ2-1
TGTGCCAGCAGCCAAACCAGGGGGACTAGCTACGAGCAGTACTTC	CASSQTRGTSYEQYF	many	15	TRBV4-2	NA	TRBJ2-7
TGCAGTGCTAGACGGGGAGGGGTCGACTATAATTCACCCCTCCACTTT	CSARRGGVDYNSPLHF	NA	16	TRBV20-1	NA	TRBJ1-6
TGTGCCAGCAGCTTAAGTTCCGCTCGTGCCTACGAGCAGTACTTC	CASSLSSARAYEQYF	NA	15	TRBV7-9	NA	TRBJ2-7
TGTGCCAGCAGTCGTGGACTAGCGGTGTCTCCAGATACGCAGTATTTT	CASSRGLAVSPDTQYF	NA	16	TRBV6-2/TRBV6-3	TRBD2	TRBJ2-3
TGTGCCAGCAGTTACTCGTACAGCTCTGGAAACACCATATATTTT	CASSYSYSSGNTIYF	NA	15	TRBV6-2/TRBV6-3	NA	TRBJ1-3
TGTGCCAGTAGCCAGGACTGGGACACTGAAGCTTTCTTT	CASSQDWDTEAFF	once	13	TRBV19	NA	TRBJ1-1
TGCGCCAGCAGCCACGCCGGGACTAGCGTTGGCAATGAGCAGTTCTTC	CASSHAGTSVGNEQFF	NA	16	TRBV4-1	TRBD2	TRBJ2-1
TGCGCCAGCAGCCTTGGACTAGCGGGGTCTCGGCAAGAGACCCAGTACTTC	CASSLGLAGSRQETQYF	few	17	TRBV5-1	TRBD2	TRBJ2-5
TGTGCCAGCAGCCAAGATTGGCTAGGGTCCTCCGATACGCAGTATTTT	CASSQDWLGSSDTQYF	NA	16	TRBV4-2	NA	TRBJ2-3
TGTGCCAGCAGTCCGGACAGGGAGACTGAAGCTTTCTTT	CASSPDRETEAFF	NA	13	TRBV6-1	TRBD1	TRBJ1-1
TGTGCCAGCAGCGTAGAGCCAGCGGGCGCTTACGAGCAGTACTTC	CASSVEPAGAYEQYF	NA	15	TRBV9	NA	TRBJ2-7
TGTGCCAGCAGCTCGGGACAGGCCCGTTGGTACTTC	CASSSGQARWYF	few	12	TRBV7-9	TRBD1	TRBJ2-4
TGCAGCCAAGCGGGAGTCGGAGAGACCCAGTACTTC	CSQAGVGETQYF	few	12	TRBV20-1	TRBD2	TRBJ2-5
TGCGCCAGCACCGTCAGGACAGGGCTGACATACAATGAGCAGTTCTTC	CASTVRTGLTYNEQFF	NA	16	TRBV5-1	TRBD1	TRBJ2-1
TGTGCCAGCCGCAACCGGGACAGGGGCATTCAGCAGTACTTC	CASRNRDRGIQQYF	NA	14	TRBV6-4	TRBD1	TRBJ2-7
TGCAGTGCTAGACTCCCGCGGACTAGCAGGGAGACCCAGTACTTC	CSARLPRTSRETQYF	few	15	TRBV20-1	TRBD2	TRBJ2-5
TGTGCCAGCAGCTTGGATGCGGGGTCAGGTGGCTACACCTTC	CASSLDAGSGGYTF	few	14	TRBV5-5	NA	TRBJ1-2
TGCGCCAGCAGCTTAGACAGTTTTGGCTACACCTTC	CASSLDSFGYTF	NA	12	TRBV5-1	NA	TRBJ1-2
TGCAGTGCTAGAAGCGTGTCCAGGAGCTACGAGCAGTACTTC	CSARSVSRSYEQYF	few	14	TRBV20-1	NA	TRBJ2-7
TGTGCCAGCAGTGAACGAGGGAACACCATCTATAGCAATCAGCCCCAGCATTTT	CASSERGNTIYSNQPQHF	few	18	TRBV6-1	NA	TRBJ1-5
TGTGCCAGCAGCCCCCGGGGCGGACTGTACCTGTACGAGCAGTACTTC	CASSPRGGLYLYEQYF	few	16	TRBV7-2	NA	TRBJ2-7